The 16 T cell receptor beta chains listed next were all sequenced from one sample in a study of TET2 disruption in CD19-targeted CAR T cells. TCRdb keeps only in-frame clones here, not all; method: immunoSEQ multiplex PCR. The listing records 25,000 or so clones. Their antigen targets remain unknown. Indicated treatment: autologous CTL019 cells: CD19 CAR with 4-1BB and CD3 zeta domains. Sample: CD8- CAR+ T cells sorted from cultured blood T cells, taken for CD19 CAR T cell therapy. Subset given: CD8-negative CAR-positive T cells from the infusion product. These receptors were taken from a man aged 65 to 85 with chronic lymphocytic leukemia.

Turning to this clone: The observed sequence ends 3 residues before the CDR3 terminus, with the missing tail filled in from the germline J gene. The chain employs TRBV6-2 or TRBV6-3 and TRBJ1-2; weak D call: TRBD1 (6 bases). CDR3 size: 14 residues. In germline, CDR1 is MNHEY, CDR2 SVGEGT. Partial CDR3 DNA: TGTGCCAGCACTGGCGGGGGGGCCGGAGATACC. The encoded protein is CASTGGGAGDT. The entire CDR3 protein reads CASTGGGAGDTYTF.

The CDR3 reads CAISGGTSGNEETQYF. CDR3 bases read: TGTGCCATCAGTGGGGGGACTAGCGGCAACGAAGAGACT. The chain carries TRBV10-3 and TRBJ2-4, with 11 bases matching TRBD2. The CDR3 end lies 3 residues beyond the end of the read and is filled in from the germline J gene. CDR3 length: 16 amino acids. Germline V CDR1 and CDR2: ENHRY, SYGVKD.

Turning to this clone: The read ends 3 residues early relative to the CDR3; the germline J gene fills the gap. V and J are TRBV12-3 or TRBV12-4 and TRBJ2-2; 8 nucleotides line up with TRBD2. The J segment lost 9 bases and the V segment lost 6 bases, leaving 6 bases of the junction unmatched. The CDR3 is 13 amino acids. CDR3 sequence reads: CASSPGLAWELFF. CDR3 DNA, as far as it was read: TGTGCCAGCAGCCCCGGACTAGCCTGGGAG.

Concerning this clone itself: The read gets to within 3 residues of the CDR3 end, and the germline J gene fills in the rest. The chain joins TRBV20-1 to TRBJ1-2, with 8 bases identical to TRBD1. V trimming: 6 bases; J trimming: 4 bases; junction bases outside the gene matches: 7. The CDR3 covers 13 residues. Germline V gene sequence: CDR1 DFQATT, CDR2 SNEGSKA (reference sequence). The CDR3 reads CSAPGQGLYGYTF. The DNA read from the CDR3 is TGCAGTGCGCCTGGACAGGGACTCTATGGC.

A remark on this clone: The CDR3 end lies 3 residues beyond the end of the read and is filled in from the germline J gene. The chain employs TRBV20-1 and TRBJ2-2; D unclear. Between the trimmed V and J ends, which lost 0 bases and 6 bases, there was a span of 14 bases. CDR1 is DFQATT and CDR2 is SNEGSKA in the germline V gene (reference sequence). CDR3 length equals 15 residues. The sequenced CDR3 bases are TGCAGTGCTAGAGATCCATCGACATCCCCCGGGGAG. It specifies CSARDPSTSPGE. The whole CDR3 region reads CSARDPSTSPGELFF.

Worth noting for this clone: With the read ending 3 residues before the CDR3 end, the germline J gene is used to fill in that end. The V gene is TRBV20-1, the J gene TRBJ2-7, with a possible D match to TRBD1 (5 bases). The ends were cut back, 2 bases at V and 3 bases at J, with 17 bases in the middle. There are 15 residues in the CDR3. Germline CDR1 and CDR2: DFQATT and SNEGSKA (reference sequence). CDR3 DNA, as far as it was read: TGCAGTGCTAGACCCTACCCCGACAGTTTCTACGAG. This gives the protein CSARPYPDSFYE. The CDR3 as a whole reads CSARPYPDSFYEQYF.

Worth noting for this clone: The CDR3 goes on 3 residues after the read ends, and that part is filled in from the germline J gene. V gene TRBV20-1 combines with J gene TRBJ2-3, with D possibly being TRBD2 (7 bases). The ends were cut back, 2 bases at V and 6 bases at J, with 21 bases in the middle. In germline, CDR1 is DFQATT, CDR2 SNEGSKA (reference sequence). The CDR3 spans 16 residues. Partial CDR3 DNA: TGCAGTGCTAGATCGGTCGGGGGGCCACCAGTTGATACG. Protein product: CSARSVGGPPVDT. The CDR3, in full, reads CSARSVGGPPVDTQYF.

In the case of this clone: The CDR3 end falls 3 residues outside the read, so it is completed with the germline J gene. The chain employs TRBV20-1 and TRBJ2-7; TRBD2 matches 10 bases. The CDR3 contains 16 residues. Trimming removed 1 base from V and 0 bases from J; junction bases left unmatched: 6. Germline V gene lookup returns CDR1 DFQATT and CDR2 SNEGSKA (reference sequence). The CDR3 region is CSARVPSSGSSYEQYF. The CDR3 DNA, read in part, is TGCAGTGCTAGAGTCCCATCTAGCGGGAGCTCCTACGAG.

Details on this clone: The read ends 3 residues early relative to the CDR3; the germline J gene fills the gap. The V call is TRBV6-2 or TRBV6-3, the J call TRBJ1-1; D might be TRBD1 (5 bases). Germline lookup yields CDR1 MNHEY and CDR2 SVGEGT. The length of the CDR3 is 14 residues. The sequenced CDR3 bases are TGTGCCAGCAGCGGCGCGGGGGTTCTTTACGAG. Protein product: CASSGAGVLYE. The whole CDR3 protein reads CASSGAGVLYEAFF.

For this clone: The read ends 3 residues before the CDR3 terminus; that terminus is restored from the germline J gene. J is TRBJ1-1 and V is TRBV6-2 or TRBV6-3; 10 nucleotides line up with TRBD1. The germline V gene encodes CDR1 MNHEY and CDR2 SVGEGT. Trimming cost V 3 bases and J 4 bases; bases outside gene matches: 8. CDR3 length equals 16 residues. The sequenced part of the CDR3 DNA is TGTGCCAGCAGTTATAAAGACAGGGGGCAGGGCACTGAA. It encodes CASSYKDRGQGTE. In full, the CDR3 is CASSYKDRGQGTEAFF.

About this clone: The CDR3 end is not reached by the read, which stops 3 residues before it; the germline J gene fills it in. This rearrangement joins TRBV5-1 to TRBJ1-2, with a tentative D call TRBD1 (6 bases). The length of the CDR3 is 16 residues. CDR1 and CDR2 (germline): SGHRS, YFSETQ. The CDR3 spells CASSTGTSGGTDTYTF. The CDR3 DNA, read in part, is TGCGCCAGCAGCACCGGGACTAGCGGGGGCACAGATACC. The full variable domain, completed using reference TRBV5-1 and TRBJ1-2, is KAGVTQTPRYLIKTRGQQVTLSCSPISGHRSVSWYQQTPGQGLQFLFEYFSETQRNKGNFPGRFSGRQFSNSRSEMNVSTLELGDSALYLCASSTGTSGGTDTYTFGSGTRLTVV.

Concerning this clone itself: The observed sequence ends 3 residues before the CDR3 terminus, with the missing tail filled in from the germline J gene. The chain recombines TRBV7-7 with TRBJ2-4; 10 nucleotides agree with TRBD2. Germline CDR1 is SSHAT and CDR2 is FNYEAQ (reference sequence). This CDR3 spans 15 amino acids. CDR3 DNA (partial): TGTGCCAGCAGTCTGGGACTAGCGCGCGGAGAGACT. Its protein is CASSLGLARGET. The entire CDR3 protein reads CASSLGLARGETQYF.

The part of the CDR3 DNA that was read is TGTGCCAGCTCACAGGACAGGGGTCTATCGGTCGAG. Residues: CASSQDRGLSVE. The whole CDR3 reads CASSQDRGLSVEQYF. This chain links TRBV18 with TRBJ2-7; 9 nucleotides line up with TRBD1. The read gets to within 3 residues of the CDR3 end, and the germline J gene fills in the rest. Losses at the gene ends were 4 bases for V and 6 bases for J; bases not matched to a gene: 10. This CDR3 is 15 amino acids long. Germline CDR1 reads KGHSH; CDR2 reads LQKENI.

Worth noting for this clone: The CDR3 end falls 3 residues outside the read, so it is completed with the germline J gene. The rearrangement uses TRBV20-1 and TRBJ1-1, with D possibly being TRBD1 (5 bases). Trimming stripped 6 bases from V and 3 bases from J, with 20 bases between. Germline V gene sequence: CDR1 DFQATT, CDR2 SNEGSKA (reference sequence). The CDR3 runs 15 residues. The sequenced part of the CDR3 DNA is TGCAGTGCAACCGGGACTCTCGGGGTGGACACTGAA. It codes for CSATGTLGVDTE. From start to end, the CDR3 is CSATGTLGVDTEAFF.

Worth noting for this clone: Read coverage stops 3 residues before the CDR3 terminus; the germline J gene supplies the remainder. V is TRBV30 and J is TRBJ1-5, with D possibly matching TRBD1 (5 bases). Trimming left V 2 bases short and J 3 bases short, with 8 bases between. CDR1 GTSNPN and CDR2 SVGIG come from the germline V gene (reference sequence). The CDR3 covers 13 residues. The covered CDR3 bases are TGTGCCTGGAGTAGACAGACCAATCAGCCC. Amino acids: CAWSRQTNQP. From start to end, the CDR3 is CAWSRQTNQPQHF.

Here the CDR3 reads CAWDRTGYGQYF. The sequenced CDR3 bases are TGTGCCTGGGATCGGACAGGCTATGGT. V usage is TRBV30 and J usage is TRBJ2-4, with 7 bases lining up with TRBD1. The sequence runs out 3 residues before the end of the CDR3; the remainder is reconstructed from the germline J gene. Germline V lookup: CDR1 GTSNPN, CDR2 SVGIG (reference sequence). This CDR3 has 12 residues.